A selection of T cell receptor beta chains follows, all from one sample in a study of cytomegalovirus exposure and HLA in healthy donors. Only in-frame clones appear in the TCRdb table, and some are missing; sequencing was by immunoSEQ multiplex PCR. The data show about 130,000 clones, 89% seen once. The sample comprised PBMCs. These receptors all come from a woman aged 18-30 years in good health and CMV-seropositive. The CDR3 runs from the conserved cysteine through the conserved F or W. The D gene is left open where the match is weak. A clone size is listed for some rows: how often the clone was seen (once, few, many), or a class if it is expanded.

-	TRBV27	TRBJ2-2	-	TGTGCCAGCAGTTTACGCCGACAGGTTAACACCGGGGAGCTGTTTTTT	CASSLRRQVNTGELFF
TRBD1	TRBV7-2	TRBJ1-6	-	TGTGCCAGCAGTTCATCAGGGGGGCCTTCACCCCTCCACTTT	CASSSSGGPSPLHF
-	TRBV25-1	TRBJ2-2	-	TGTGCCAGCGAAGAGACCGGGGAGCTGTTTTTT	CASEETGELFF
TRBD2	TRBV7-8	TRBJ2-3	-	TGTGCCAGCAGCACAACTCCGGAGGGACTAGCGGGGACAGATACGCAGTATTTT	CASSTTPEGLAGTDTQYF
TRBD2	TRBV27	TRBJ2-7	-	TGTGCCAGCAGTTTAAGCTCTCTAGCGGGCTCCTACGAGCAGTACTTC	CASSLSSLAGSYEQYF
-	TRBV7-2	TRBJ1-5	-	TGTGCCAGCAGCGCGGGGTTCAATCAGCCCCAGCATTTT	CASSAGFNQPQHF
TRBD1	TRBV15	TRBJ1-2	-	TGTGCCACCAGCAGAGATATTGACAGGGCCGAGAAGGGCTACACCTTC	CATSRDIDRAEKGYTF
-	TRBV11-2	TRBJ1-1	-	TGTGCCAGCACTCCCCTGCAGGGAACATCCACTGAAGCTTTCTTT	CASTPLQGTSTEAFF
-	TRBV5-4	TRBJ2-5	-	TGTGCCAGCAGCTTGGGCGATCGGACAGGCCTGATGGGGGGGACCCAGTACTTC	CASSLGDRTGLMGGTQYF
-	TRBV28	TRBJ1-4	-	TGTGCCAGTAGGGGGGGTCTGGCTGAAAAACTGTTTTTT	CASRGGLAEKLFF
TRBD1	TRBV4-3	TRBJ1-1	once	TGCGCCAGCAGCCAGGAGACAGGGGGCGATCGTGAAGCTTTCTTT	CASSQETGGDREAFF
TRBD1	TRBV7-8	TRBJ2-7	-	TGTGCCAGCAGCCCGAATCCGGGACAGGGGGCTTACGAGCAGTACTTC	CASSPNPGQGAYEQYF
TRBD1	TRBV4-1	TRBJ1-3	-	TGCGCCAGCAGCCAACAATCACAGGGGGACCGAGGAAACACCATATATTTT	CASSQQSQGDRGNTIYF
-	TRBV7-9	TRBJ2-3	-	TGTGCCAGCAGCCATTTCGTGACTAGCACAGATACGCAGTATTTT	CASSHFVTSTDTQYF
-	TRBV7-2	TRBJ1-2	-	TGTGCCAGCAGCTCATCGACAGTCTATGGCTACACCTTC	CASSSSTVYGYTF
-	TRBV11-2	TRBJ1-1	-	TGTGCTACCACTCGGGGGAACACTGAAGCTTTCTTT	CATTRGNTEAFF
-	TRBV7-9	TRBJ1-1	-	TGTGCCAGCAGCCCCCGGGACCCGGGAGCAAGCACTGAAGCTTTCTTT	CASSPRDPGASTEAFF
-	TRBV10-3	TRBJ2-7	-	TGTGCCATCAGAAGTACCCTTCTAGGGGGAGTAAGCTACGAGCAGTACTTC	CAIRSTLLGGVSYEQYF
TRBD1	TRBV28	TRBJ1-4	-	TGTGCCAGCACCGGGACAGCTAATGAAAAACTGTTTTTT	CASTGTANEKLFF
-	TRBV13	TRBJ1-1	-	TGTGCCAGCAGCTTAGGTTTGGCGGGTAACACTGAAGCTTTCTTT	CASSLGLAGNTEAFF
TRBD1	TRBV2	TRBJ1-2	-	TGTGCCAGCAGGTACCGACAGGGGACTAACTATGGCTACACCTTC	CASRYRQGTNYGYTF
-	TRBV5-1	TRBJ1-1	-	TGCGCCAGCAGAACGGGAGGGGCAGGGCTACTCAAGAGGCTCGCGGAACCTGAAGCTTTCTTT	CASRTGGAGLLKRLAEPEAFF
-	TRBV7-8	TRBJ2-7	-	TGTGCCAGCAGCTTAGGAGCGGCTCTATACGAGCAGTACTTC	CASSLGAALYEQYF
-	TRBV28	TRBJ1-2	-	TGTGCCAGCAGTCCTACAGAAGGCTACACCTTC	CASSPTEGYTF
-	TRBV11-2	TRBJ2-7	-	TGTGCCAGCAGCTTTCAGGTGAACTACGAGCAGTACTTC	CASSFQVNYEQYF
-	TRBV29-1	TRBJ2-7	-	TGCAGCGTTGAAGGATGGGCGGGTTCCTACGAGCAGTACTTC	CSVEGWAGSYEQYF
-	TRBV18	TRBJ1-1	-	TGTGCCAGCTCACCACCGAAGGGGGTGAGCACTGAAGCTTTCTTT	CASSPPKGVSTEAFF
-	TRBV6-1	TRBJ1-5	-	TGTGCCAGCAGTCCACAGGGTTTTGGCAATCAGCCCCAGCATTTT	CASSPQGFGNQPQHF
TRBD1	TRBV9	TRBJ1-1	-	TGTGCCAGCAGCGCCAACAGGGGAGTCACTGAAGCTTTCTTT	CASSANRGVTEAFF
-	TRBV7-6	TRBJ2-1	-	TGTGCCAGCAGCTTTAGACAGGACAATGAGCAGTTCTTC	CASSFRQDNEQFF
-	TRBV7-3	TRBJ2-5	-	TGTGCCAGCAGCTTACGCGGCGGGCGAGAGACCCAGTACTTC	CASSLRGGRETQYF
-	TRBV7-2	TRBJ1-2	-	TGTGCCAGCAGCTTATCGAGGGCGGGATCAGCTAACTATGGCTACACCTTC	CASSLSRAGSANYGYTF
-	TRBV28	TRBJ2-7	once	TGTGCCAGCAGCAGCACGACAGAAAAGCCCTACGAGCAGTACTTC	CASSSTTEKPYEQYF
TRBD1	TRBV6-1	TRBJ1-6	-	TGTGCCAGCAGTCCGACAGGGAATTCACCCCTCCACTTT	CASSPTGNSPLHF
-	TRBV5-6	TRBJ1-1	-	TGTGCCAGCAGCCCCCAGTCTGGCCTGAACACTGAAGCTTTCTTT	CASSPQSGLNTEAFF
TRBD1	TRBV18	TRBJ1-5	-	TGTGCCAGCTCACCCCTGACAGGGGGCCTCTGCAATCAGCCCCAGCATTTT	CASSPLTGGLCNQPQHF
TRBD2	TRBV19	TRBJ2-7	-	TGTGCCAGTAGTTTTGGACTAGCGGGGGGCTACGAGCAGTACTTC	CASSFGLAGGYEQYF
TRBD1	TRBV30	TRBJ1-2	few	TGTGCCTGGTGGGACAGGGGACTCTATGGCTACACCTTC	CAWWDRGLYGYTF
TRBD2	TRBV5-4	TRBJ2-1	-	TGTGCCAGCAGCCCTCCGGGACTAGGAAACAATGAGCAGTTCTTC	CASSPPGLGNNEQFF
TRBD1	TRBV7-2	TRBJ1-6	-	TGTGCCAGCAGCCCAGGGGGAAGGTCCTATAATTCACCCCTCCACTTT	CASSPGGRSYNSPLHF
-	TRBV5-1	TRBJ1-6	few	TGCGCCAGCAGCTTAGGAGATAATTCACCCCTCCACTTT	CASSLGDNSPLHF
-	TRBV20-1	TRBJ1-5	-	TGCAGTGCTCCGGGACTTCGGCATTTT	CSAPGLRHF
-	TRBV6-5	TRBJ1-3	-	TGTGCCAGCAGACCGGGGGGGACCTCTGGAAACACCATATATTTT	CASRPGGTSGNTIYF
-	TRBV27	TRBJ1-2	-	TGTGCCAGCAGTTTATCGGCCGGGAATGGCTACACCTTC	CASSLSAGNGYTF
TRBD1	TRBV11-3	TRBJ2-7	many	TGTGCCAGCAGCTCCGGGACAGGGATCCCCTACGAGCAGTACTTC	CASSSGTGIPYEQYF
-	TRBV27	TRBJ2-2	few	TGTGCCAGCAGTCCCAGGGTTAGCACCGGGGAGCTGTTTTTT	CASSPRVSTGELFF
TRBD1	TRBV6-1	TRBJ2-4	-	TGTGCCAGCAGTGCGGACAGGGGATGGGTCGGGACCAAAAACATTCAGTACTTC	CASSADRGWVGTKNIQYF
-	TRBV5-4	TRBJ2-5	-	TGTGCCAGCAGCCCAACCCTAGGTGGGGAGACCCAGTACTTC	CASSPTLGGETQYF
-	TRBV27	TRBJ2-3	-	TGTGCCAGCAGTTTAATACGAGCCGGTGGAGATACGCAGTATTTT	CASSLIRAGGDTQYF
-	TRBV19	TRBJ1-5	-	TGTGCCAGTAGTATTTACGGCGGGAATTTTATAGGCGATCAGCCCCAGCATTTT	CASSIYGGNFIGDQPQHF
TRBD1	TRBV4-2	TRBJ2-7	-	TGTGCCAGCAGCCAGGGATTGACAGGGAAGGGGTACGAGCAGTACTTC	CASSQGLTGKGYEQYF
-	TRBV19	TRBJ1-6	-	TGTGCCAGTAGTCCGACAGTTTCTTTCAGCTCCTATAATTCACCCCTCCACTTT	CASSPTVSFSSYNSPLHF
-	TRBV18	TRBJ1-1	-	TGTGCCAGCTCACCCACAGGGTTGGAAGCTTTCTTT	CASSPTGLEAFF
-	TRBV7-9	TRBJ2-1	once	TGTGCCAGCAGCTACTATTCACAGGTCCATGAGCAGTTCTTC	CASSYYSQVHEQFF
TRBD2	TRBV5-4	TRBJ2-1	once	TGTGCCAGCAGCGCCGCTAGCGGGGGGGCTGGTGAGCAGTTCTTC	CASSAASGGAGEQFF
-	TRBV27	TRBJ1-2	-	TGTGCCAGCACCGTTTATAACCCTAACGAGGAAGGCTACACCTTC	CASTVYNPNEEGYTF
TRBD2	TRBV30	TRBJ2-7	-	TGTGCCTGGAACCGGGCGGGGGGGCCCTACGAGCAGTACTTC	CAWNRAGGPYEQYF
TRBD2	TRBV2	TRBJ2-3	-	TGTGCGCGTGGGGGGGGCACAGATACGCAGTATTTT	CARGGGTDTQYF
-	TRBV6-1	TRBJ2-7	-	TGTGCCAGCAGTGATATGGAGGGTATCTACGAGCAGTACTTC	CASSDMEGIYEQYF
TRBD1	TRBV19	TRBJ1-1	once	TGTGCCAGTAAGTCGGGACAGGGGAATAAGAACACTGAAGCTTTCTTT	CASKSGQGNKNTEAFF